These 12 T cell receptor beta chains came from one sample sequenced in a study of cytomegalovirus exposure and HLA in healthy donors. The PCR made use of 60 Vbeta and 13 Jbeta primers. Measured with immunoSEQ multiplex PCR; TCRdb has only the in-frame clones, and not every one. In the table there are some 130,000 clones, roughly 72% of which are singletons. The specimen was PBMCs. These receptors were collected from a male donor in good health and CMV-seronegative.

The rearrangement uses TRBV19 and TRBJ2-7; 7 bases match TRBD1. CDR1 and CDR2 from the germline V gene are LNHDA and SQIVND (reference sequence). J lost 5 bases, V lost 3 bases, and 16 bases had no gene match. The CDR3 length is 17 residues. The CDR3 DNA reads as TGTGCCAGTAGTATTAACAGGGGTGAGGGTAAGAGGAACGAGCAGTACTTC. Its translation is CASSINRGEGKRNEQYF.

This chain links TRBV6-1 with TRBJ1-1, with D unresolved. The germline V gene encodes CDR1 MNHNS and CDR2 SASEGT. V shed 6 bases and J shed 3 bases, with 14 bases lying between them. The CDR3 contains 14 residues. The CDR3 coding sequence is TGTGCCAGCAGACTCGCGAGGGTCGACACTGAAGCTTTCTTT. It encodes CASRLARVDTEAFF.

The chain joins TRBV15 to TRBJ2-3, with D hard to call. Germline V gene lookup returns CDR1 LNHNV and CDR2 YYDKDF (reference sequence). This CDR3 is built from 14 residues. The V and J ends lost 0 bases and 4 bases respectively, with 8 bases between them. The CDR3 region is CATSRDSYSDTQYF. As DNA, the CDR3 is TGTGCCACCAGCAGAGATAGCTACTCAGATACGCAGTATTTT.

As to this clone: An end of the junction does not agree with germline; a read error may underlie this. The rearrangement joins TRBV7-9 to TRBJ2-5, with 9 bases identical to TRBD1. CDR3 length: 14 amino acids. CDR1 and CDR2 (germline): SEHNR, FQNEAQ (reference sequence). The CDR3 sequence is CSSSSQGARETQYF. The DNA for the CDR3 is TGTTCCAGCAGCTCACAGGGGGCTAGGGAGACCCAGTACTTC.

This chain links TRBV14 with TRBJ2-1; TRBD2 agrees at 9 bases. Trimming at V came to 0 bases and at J to 4 bases, leaving 4 bases not matched to a gene. The CDR3 has 16 amino acids. CDR1 and CDR2 from the germline V gene are SGHDN and FVKESK. This CDR3 reads CASSQEALAGYNEQFF. CDR3 DNA: TGTGCCAGCAGCCAAGAGGCCCTAGCGGGATACAATGAGCAGTTCTTC.

The V call is TRBV18, the J call TRBJ1-2; 10 nucleotides match TRBD1. The CDR3 is made up of 15 amino acids. Germline V gene sequence: CDR1 KGHSH, CDR2 LQKENI. The J segment lost 3 bases and the V segment lost 3 bases, leaving 4 bases of the junction unmatched. In DNA, the CDR3 is TGTGCCAGCTCACCGAGGGACAGGGGCGACTATGGCTACACCTTC. It yields the protein CASSPRDRGDYGYTF.

J is TRBJ1-2 and V is TRBV7-9, with D unclear. The CDR3 runs 14 residues. The V end lost 7 bases, the J end lost 8 bases, and 20 bases lay between the germline ends. The germline V gene encodes CDR1 SEHNR and CDR2 FQNEAQ (reference sequence). This chain's CDR3 is CASNTPGESEGYTF. The CDR3 DNA reads as TGTGCCAGCAACACTCCCGGGGAAAGTGAGGGCTACACCTTC. Looking up the rest from reference TRBV7-9 and TRBJ1-2 gives the full variable domain: DTGVSQNPRHKITKRGQNVTFRCDPISEHNRLYWYRQTLGQGPEFLTYFQNEAQLEKSRLLSDRFSAERPKGSFSTLEIQRTEQGDSAMYLCASNTPGESEGYTFGSGTRLTVV.

The chain joins TRBV5-4 to TRBJ2-7; D is perhaps TRBD1 (6 bases). Germline V gives CDR1 SGHNT, CDR2 YYREEE (reference sequence). This CDR3 region has 12 residues. Trimming pared 7 bases from V and 0 bases from J, leaving 8 bases between. CDR3 in amino acids: CASSRGSYEQYF. CDR3 coding DNA: TGTGCCAGCTCCAGGGGCTCCTACGAGCAGTACTTC.

This rearrangement joins TRBV6-5 to TRBJ2-5, with D possibly TRBD2 on 6 matching bases. This CDR3 has 14 amino acids. CDR1 and CDR2 (germline): MNHEY, SVGAGI. The V and J ends lost 6 bases and 7 bases respectively, with 18 bases between them. CDR3 sequence (DNA): TGTGCCAGCAGGGAGGGAGCGTTCGTAAGGACCCAGTACTTC. As protein: CASREGAFVRTQYF.

Note on this clone: One end of the junction varies from germline; a read error may be responsible. This CDR3 is CSSSLTDSGGYGYTF. The CDR3 region has the DNA TGTTCCAGCAGCTTAACGGACTCGGGGGGCTATGGCTACACCTTC. The genes are TRBV7-9 and TRBJ1-2; weak D call: TRBD1 (5 bases). CDR3 length equals 15 residues. CDR1 SEHNR and CDR2 FQNEAQ come from the germline V gene (reference sequence). Full variable domain (rest looked up from reference TRBV7-9 and TRBJ1-2): DTGVSQNPRHKITKRGQNVTFRCDPISEHNRLYWYRQTLGQGPEFLTYFQNEAQLEKSRLLSDRFSAERPKGSFSTLEIQRTEQGDSAMYLCSSSLTDSGGYGYTFGSGTRLTVV.

Notes on this clone: A far larger clone is a single base away, which makes a read error likely. This same CDR3 is encoded by further DNA sequences in the sample. This CDR3 reads CASSVRQPRGGYTF. CDR3 nucleotide sequence: TGTGCCAGCAGTGTAAGACAGCCCAGGGGTGGTTACACCTTC. The chain uses TRBV2 and TRBJ1-2; maybe TRBD1 (6 bases). The V end was cut by 4 bases, the J end by 11 bases, with 20 bases between. The V gene's germline CDR1 is SNHLY and CDR2 FYNNEI. CDR3 length: 14 residues. Full variable domain (outside the CDR3, taken from reference TRBV2 and TRBJ1-2): EPEVTQTPSHQVTQMGQEVILRCVPISNHLYFYWYRQILGQKVEFLVSFYNNEISEKSEIFDDQFSVERPDGSNFTLKIRSTKLEDSAMYFCASSVRQPRGGYTFGSGTRLTVV.

V gene TRBV9 combines with J gene TRBJ1-6; 8 bases line up with TRBD1. The CDR3 is made up of 15 amino acids. Per the germline V gene, CDR1 is SGDLS and CDR2 is YYNGEE. Trimming took 4 bases from V and 5 from J; bases not matched to a gene: 5. The DNA for the CDR3 is TGTGCCAGCAGCCAAGGACAGGGCGATAATTCACCCCTCCACTTT. This sequence encodes CASSQGQGDNSPLHF.